The TCR beta chain under discussion was sequenced for a study of blood T cell repertoires in COVID-19. Per the germline V gene, CDR1 is SGHNT and CDR2 is YENEEA. The CDR3 is 15 amino acids. V lost 6 bases, J lost 4 bases, and 15 bases lay in between. As handled by the study authors: Nucleated cell counts were estimated from reference gene primer amplification. Measured with immunoSEQ multiplex PCR; TCRdb has only the in-frame clones, and not every one. The V and J calls and clone size are taken from that table; D and trimming were inferred from the DNA. The data contain about 350,000 clones, 88% of them singletons. The cohort comprised adults aged roughly 18 to 90 years residing in about two dozen US areas. People in the exposed group encountered a COVID-19 case within 2 weeks before entering the study.

The sequencing sample was made of PBMCs or T cells enriched from blood (not recorded which). This clonotype was sampled from a woman in her 30s who had been exposed to COVID-19. The chain combines TRBV11-3 with TRBJ2-2; D is perhaps TRBD2 (6 bases). The CDR3 reads CASSQFPGVTGELFF. CDR3 in DNA: TGTGCCAGCAGTCAATTTCCGGGGGTCACCGGGGAGCTGTTTTTT.